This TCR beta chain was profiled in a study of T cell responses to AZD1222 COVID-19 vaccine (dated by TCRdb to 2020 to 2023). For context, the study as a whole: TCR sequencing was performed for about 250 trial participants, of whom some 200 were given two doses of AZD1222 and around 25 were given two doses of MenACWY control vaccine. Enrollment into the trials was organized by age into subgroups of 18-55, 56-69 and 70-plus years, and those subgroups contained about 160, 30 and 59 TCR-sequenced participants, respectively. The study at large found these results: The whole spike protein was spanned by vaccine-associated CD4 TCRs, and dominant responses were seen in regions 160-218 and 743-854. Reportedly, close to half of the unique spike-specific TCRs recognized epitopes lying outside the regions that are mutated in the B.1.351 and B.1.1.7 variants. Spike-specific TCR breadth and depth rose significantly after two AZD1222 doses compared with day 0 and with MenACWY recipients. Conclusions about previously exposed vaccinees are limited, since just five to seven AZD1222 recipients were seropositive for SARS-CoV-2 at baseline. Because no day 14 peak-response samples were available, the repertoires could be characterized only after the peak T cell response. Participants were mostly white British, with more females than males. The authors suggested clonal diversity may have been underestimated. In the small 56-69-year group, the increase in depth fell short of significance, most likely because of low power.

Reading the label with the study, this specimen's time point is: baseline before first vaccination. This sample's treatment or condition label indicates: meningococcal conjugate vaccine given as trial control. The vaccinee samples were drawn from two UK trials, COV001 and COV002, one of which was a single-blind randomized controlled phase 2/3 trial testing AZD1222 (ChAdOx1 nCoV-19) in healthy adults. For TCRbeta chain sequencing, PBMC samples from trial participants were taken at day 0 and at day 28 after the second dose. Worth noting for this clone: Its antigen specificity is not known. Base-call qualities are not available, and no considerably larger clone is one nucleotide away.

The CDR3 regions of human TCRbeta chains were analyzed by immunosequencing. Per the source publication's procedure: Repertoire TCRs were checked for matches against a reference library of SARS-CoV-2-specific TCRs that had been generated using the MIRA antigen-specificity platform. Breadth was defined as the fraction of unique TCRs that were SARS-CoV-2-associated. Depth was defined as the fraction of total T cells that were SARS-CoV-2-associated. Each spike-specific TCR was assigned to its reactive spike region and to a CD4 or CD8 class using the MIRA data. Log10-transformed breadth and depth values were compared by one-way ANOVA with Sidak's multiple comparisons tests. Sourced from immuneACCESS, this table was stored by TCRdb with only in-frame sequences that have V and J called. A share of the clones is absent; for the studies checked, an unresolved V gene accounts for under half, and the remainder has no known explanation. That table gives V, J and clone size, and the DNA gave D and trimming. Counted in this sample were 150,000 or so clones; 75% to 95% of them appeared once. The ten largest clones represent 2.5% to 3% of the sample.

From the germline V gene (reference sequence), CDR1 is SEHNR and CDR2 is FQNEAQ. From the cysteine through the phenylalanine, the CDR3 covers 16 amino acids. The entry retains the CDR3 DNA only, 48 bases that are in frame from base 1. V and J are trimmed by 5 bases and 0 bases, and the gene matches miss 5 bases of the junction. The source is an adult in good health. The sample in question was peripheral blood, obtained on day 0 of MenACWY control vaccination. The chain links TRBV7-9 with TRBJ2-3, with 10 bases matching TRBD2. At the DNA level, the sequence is TGTGCCAGCAGCCTCCTAGCGGGGGTTAGCACAGATACGCAGTATTTT. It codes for CASSLLAGVSTDTQYF.